The TCR beta chain described here comes from a study of cytomegalovirus exposure and HLA in healthy donors. At the level of the study: Most donors, 70% to 85% of 398 genotyped, fell in the Caucasian-associated ancestry cluster. Study conclusions and caveats: Most TCR sequences proved rare, with some public TCRs found in many donors. TCR association rates varied by HLA locus in a later analysis, with DRB1 highest and HLA-C lowest.

Germline V CDR1 and CDR2: ENHRY, SYGVKD. The ends were cut back, 5 bases at V and 0 bases at J, with 14 bases in the middle. This CDR3 has 17 residues. Concerning this clone itself: Its antigen is unidentified.

A multiplex PCR was run with 60 Vbeta primers and 13 Jbeta primers. This table comes from immunoSEQ multiplex PCR, and its TCRdb copy is limited to in-frame clones, with some not included. The sample contains roughly 150,000 clones, roughly 70% of which appear only once. The chain joins TRBV10-3 to TRBJ1-6; no reliable D call. The specimen was PBMCs. The receptor's source is a woman aged 18-29 years in good health and CMV-seropositive. The CDR3 here is CAISRARESSYNSPLHF. CDR3 DNA: TGTGCCATCAGTCGGGCCCGGGAGAGCTCCTATAATTCACCCCTCCACTTT.